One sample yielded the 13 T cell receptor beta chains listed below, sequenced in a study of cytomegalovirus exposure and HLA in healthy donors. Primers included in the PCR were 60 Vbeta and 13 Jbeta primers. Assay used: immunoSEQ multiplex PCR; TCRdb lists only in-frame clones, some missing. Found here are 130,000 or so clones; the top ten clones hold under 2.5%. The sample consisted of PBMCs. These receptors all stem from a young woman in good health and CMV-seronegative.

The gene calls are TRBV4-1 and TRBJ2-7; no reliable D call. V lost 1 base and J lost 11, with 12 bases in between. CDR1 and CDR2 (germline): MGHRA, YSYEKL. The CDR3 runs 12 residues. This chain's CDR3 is CASSQGVPPEYF. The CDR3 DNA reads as TGCGCCAGCAGCCAAGGAGTTCCCCCTGAGTACTTC.

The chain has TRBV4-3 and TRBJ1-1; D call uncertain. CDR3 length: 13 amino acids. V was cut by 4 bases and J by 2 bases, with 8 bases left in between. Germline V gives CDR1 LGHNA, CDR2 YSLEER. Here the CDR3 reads CASSLDPNTEAFF. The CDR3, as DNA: TGCGCCAGCAGCCTAGATCCTAACACTGAAGCTTTCTTT.

The CDR3 region is CASGSTSGGQNEQFF. As DNA, the CDR3 is TGTGCTAGTGGTTCAACTAGCGGGGGGCAAAATGAGCAGTTCTTC. This sequence joins TRBV12-5 and TRBJ2-1; 12 bases map to TRBD2. V lost 4 bases to trimming and J lost 7 bases; unmatched junction nucleotides: 5. This CDR3 comprises 15 residues. Germline V gene data show CDR1 as LGHNT and CDR2 as FRNRAP. The full variable domain, its missing parts supplied by reference TRBV12-5 and TRBJ2-1, is DARVTQTPRHKVTEMGQEVTMRCQPILGHNTVFWYRQTMMQGLELLAYFRNRAPLDDSGMPKDRFSAEMPDATLATLKIQPSEPRDSAVYFCASGSTSGGQNEQFFGPGTRLTVL.

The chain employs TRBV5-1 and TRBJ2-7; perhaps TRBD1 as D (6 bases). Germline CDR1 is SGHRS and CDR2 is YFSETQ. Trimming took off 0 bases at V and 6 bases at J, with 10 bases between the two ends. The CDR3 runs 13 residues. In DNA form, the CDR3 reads TGCGCCAGCAGCTTGGGACAGGTTAGCGAGCAGTACTTC. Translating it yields CASSLGQVSEQYF. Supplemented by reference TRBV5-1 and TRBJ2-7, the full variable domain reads KAGVTQTPRYLIKTRGQQVTLSCSPISGHRSVSWYQQTPGQGLQFLFEYFSETQRNKGNFPGRFSGRQFSNSRSEMNVSTLELGDSALYLCASSLGQVSEQYFGPGTRLTVT.

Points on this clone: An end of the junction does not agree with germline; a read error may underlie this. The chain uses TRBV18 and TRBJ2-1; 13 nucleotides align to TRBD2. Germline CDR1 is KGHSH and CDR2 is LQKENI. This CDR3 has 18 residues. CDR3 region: CASSPLAGGRGSYNEQFF. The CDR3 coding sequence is TGTGCCAGCTCCCCACTAGCGGGAGGGCGCGGCTCCTACAATGAGCAGTTCTTC.

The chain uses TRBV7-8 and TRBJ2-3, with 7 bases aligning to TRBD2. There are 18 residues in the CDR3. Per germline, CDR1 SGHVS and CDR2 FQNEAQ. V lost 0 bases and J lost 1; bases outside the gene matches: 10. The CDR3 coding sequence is TGTGCCAGCAGCTTAGCTTTCGGGCGGGAGTCTGGCACAGATACGCAGTATTTT. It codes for CASSLAFGRESGTDTQYF. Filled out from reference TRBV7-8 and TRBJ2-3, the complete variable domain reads GAGVSQSPRYKVAKRGQDVALRCDPISGHVSLFWYQQALGQGPEFLTYFQNEAQLDKSGLPSDRFFAERPEGSVSTLKIQRTQQEDSAVYLCASSLAFGRESGTDTQYFGPGTRLTVL.

The DNA of the CDR3 is TGTGCCAGCAGTTTCGGGACAGGGGGAAGCTATGGCTACACCTTC. This encodes CASSFGTGGSYGYTF. The J gene is TRBJ1-2, the V gene TRBV6-5, with TRBD1 identical over 11 bases. Per the germline V gene, CDR1 is MNHEY and CDR2 is SVGAGI. This CDR3 spans 15 amino acids. V lost 4 bases and J lost 4; bases outside the gene matches: 5.

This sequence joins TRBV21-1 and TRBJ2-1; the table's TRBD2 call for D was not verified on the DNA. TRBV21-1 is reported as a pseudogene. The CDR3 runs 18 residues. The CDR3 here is CASSIPRRTSFDYNEQFF. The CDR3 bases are TGTGCCAGCAGCATACCCCGGCGGACTAGCTTTGACTACAATGAGCAGTTCTTC.

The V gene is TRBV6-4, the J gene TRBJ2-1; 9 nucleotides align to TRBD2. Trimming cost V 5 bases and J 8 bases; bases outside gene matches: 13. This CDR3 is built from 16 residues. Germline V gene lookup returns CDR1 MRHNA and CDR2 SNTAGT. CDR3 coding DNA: TGTGCCAGCAGTTTAGTTGGCACTAGCGGGTATCATGAGCAGTTCTTC. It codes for CASSLVGTSGYHEQFF.

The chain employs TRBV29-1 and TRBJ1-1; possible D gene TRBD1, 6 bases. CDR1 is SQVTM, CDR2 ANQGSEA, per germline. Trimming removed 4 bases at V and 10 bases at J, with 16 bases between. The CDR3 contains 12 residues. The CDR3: CSVVAGGGGAFF. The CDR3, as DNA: TGCAGCGTTGTAGCCGGGGGAGGGGGAGCTTTCTTT.

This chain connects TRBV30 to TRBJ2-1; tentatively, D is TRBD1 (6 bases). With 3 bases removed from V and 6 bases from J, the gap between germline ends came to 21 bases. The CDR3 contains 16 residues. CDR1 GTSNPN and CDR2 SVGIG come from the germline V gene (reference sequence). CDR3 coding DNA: TGTGCCTGGAGCCCCAACAGGGTCCCTCCCCCCAATGAGCAGTTCTTC. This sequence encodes CAWSPNRVPPPNEQFF.

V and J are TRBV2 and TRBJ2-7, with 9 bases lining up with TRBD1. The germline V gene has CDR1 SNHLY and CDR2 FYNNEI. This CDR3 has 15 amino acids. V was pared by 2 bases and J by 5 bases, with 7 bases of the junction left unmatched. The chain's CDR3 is CASSEYGTGFHEQYF. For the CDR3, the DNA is TGTGCCAGCAGTGAATACGGGACAGGGTTTCACGAGCAGTACTTC.

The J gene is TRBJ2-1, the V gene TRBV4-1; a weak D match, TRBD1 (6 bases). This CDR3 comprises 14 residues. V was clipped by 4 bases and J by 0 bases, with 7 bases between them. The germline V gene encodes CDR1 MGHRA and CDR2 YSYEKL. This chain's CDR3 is CASSPRGSYNEQFF. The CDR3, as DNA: TGCGCCAGCAGCCCCAGGGGCTCCTACAATGAGCAGTTCTTC.